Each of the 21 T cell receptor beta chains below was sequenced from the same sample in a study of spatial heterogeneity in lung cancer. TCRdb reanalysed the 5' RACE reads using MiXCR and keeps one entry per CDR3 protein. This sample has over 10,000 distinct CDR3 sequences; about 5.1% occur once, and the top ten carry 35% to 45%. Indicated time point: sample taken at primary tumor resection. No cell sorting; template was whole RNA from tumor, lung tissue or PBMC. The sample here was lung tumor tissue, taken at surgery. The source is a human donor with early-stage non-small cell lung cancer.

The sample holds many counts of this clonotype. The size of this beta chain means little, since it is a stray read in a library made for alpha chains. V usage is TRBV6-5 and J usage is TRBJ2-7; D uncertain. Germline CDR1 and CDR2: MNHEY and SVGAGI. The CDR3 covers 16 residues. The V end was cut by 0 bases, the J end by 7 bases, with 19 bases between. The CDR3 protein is CASSYSGGSPYEEQYF. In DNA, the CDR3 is TGTGCCAGCAGTTACTCCGGTGGATCACCGTACGAGGAGCAGTACTTC.

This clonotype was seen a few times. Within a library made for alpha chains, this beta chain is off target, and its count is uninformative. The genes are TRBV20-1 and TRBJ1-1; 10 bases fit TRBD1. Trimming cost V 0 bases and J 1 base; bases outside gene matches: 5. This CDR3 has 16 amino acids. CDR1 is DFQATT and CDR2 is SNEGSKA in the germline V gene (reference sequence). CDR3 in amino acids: CSARDLGQGTNTEAFF. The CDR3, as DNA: TGCAGTGCTAGAGATTTGGGACAGGGGACGAACACTGAAGCTTTCTTT.

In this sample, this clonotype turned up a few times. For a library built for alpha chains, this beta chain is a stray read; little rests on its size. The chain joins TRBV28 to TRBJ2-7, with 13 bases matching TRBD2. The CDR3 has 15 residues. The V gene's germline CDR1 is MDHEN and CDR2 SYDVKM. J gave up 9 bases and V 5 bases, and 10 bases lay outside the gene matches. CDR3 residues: CASSQRGLAGEVQYF. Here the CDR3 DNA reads TGTGCCAGCAGTCAACGCGGACTAGCGGGAGAAGTGCAGTACTTC.

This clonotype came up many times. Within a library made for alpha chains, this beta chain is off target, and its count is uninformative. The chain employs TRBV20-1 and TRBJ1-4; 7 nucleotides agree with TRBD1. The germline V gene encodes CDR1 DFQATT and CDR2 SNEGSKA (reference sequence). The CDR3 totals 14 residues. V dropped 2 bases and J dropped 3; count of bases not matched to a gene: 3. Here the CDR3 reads CSARTGVANEKLFF. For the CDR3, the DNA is TGCAGTGCTAGAACAGGGGTGGCTAATGAAAAACTGTTTTTT.

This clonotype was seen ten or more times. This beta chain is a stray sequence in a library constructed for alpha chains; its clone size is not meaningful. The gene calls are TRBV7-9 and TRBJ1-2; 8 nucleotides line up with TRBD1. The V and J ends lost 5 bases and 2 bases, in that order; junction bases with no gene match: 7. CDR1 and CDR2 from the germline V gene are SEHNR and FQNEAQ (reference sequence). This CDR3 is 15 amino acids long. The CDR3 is CASSPRTGLNYGYTF. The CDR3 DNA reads TGTGCCAGCAGCCCAAGGACAGGGTTGAACTATGGCTACACCTTC.

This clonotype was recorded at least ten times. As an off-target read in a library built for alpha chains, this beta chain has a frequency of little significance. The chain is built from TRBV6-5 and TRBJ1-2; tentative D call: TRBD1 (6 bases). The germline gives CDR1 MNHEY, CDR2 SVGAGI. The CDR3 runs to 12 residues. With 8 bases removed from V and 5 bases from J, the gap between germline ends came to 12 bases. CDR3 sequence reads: CASQTGNYGYTF. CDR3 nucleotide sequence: TGTGCCAGCCAGACAGGAAATTATGGCTACACCTTC.

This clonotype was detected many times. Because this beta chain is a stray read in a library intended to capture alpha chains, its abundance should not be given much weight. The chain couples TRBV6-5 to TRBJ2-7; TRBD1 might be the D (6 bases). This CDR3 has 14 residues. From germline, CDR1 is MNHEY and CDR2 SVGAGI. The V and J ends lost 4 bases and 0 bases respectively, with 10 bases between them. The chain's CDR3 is CASSSTGHSYEQYF. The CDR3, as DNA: TGTGCCAGCAGTTCAACGGGACACTCCTACGAGCAGTACTTC.

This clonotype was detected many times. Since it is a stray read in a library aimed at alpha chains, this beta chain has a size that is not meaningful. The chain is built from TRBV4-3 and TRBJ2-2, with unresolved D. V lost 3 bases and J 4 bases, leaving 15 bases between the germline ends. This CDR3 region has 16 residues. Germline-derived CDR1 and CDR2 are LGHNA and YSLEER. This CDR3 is CASSHSFGPSTGELFF. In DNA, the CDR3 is TGCGCCAGCAGCCACTCATTCGGACCCTCCACCGGGGAGCTGTTTTTT.

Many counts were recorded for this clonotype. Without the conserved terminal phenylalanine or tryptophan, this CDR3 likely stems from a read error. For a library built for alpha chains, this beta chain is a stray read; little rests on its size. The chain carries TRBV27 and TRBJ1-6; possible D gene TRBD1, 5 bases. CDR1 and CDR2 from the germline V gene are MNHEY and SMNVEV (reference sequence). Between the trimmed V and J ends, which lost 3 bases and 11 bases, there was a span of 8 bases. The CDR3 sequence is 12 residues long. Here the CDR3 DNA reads TGTGCCAGCAGTTTGCAGGGTGCACCCCTCCACTGT. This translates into CASSLQGAPLHC.

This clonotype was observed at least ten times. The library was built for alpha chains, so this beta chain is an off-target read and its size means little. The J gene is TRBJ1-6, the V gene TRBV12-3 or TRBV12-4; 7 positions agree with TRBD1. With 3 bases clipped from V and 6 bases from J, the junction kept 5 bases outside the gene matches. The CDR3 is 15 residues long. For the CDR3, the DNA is TGTGCCAGCAGTTTCTTCGGGACAGCTAATTCACCCCTCCACTTT. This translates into CASSFFGTANSPLHF.

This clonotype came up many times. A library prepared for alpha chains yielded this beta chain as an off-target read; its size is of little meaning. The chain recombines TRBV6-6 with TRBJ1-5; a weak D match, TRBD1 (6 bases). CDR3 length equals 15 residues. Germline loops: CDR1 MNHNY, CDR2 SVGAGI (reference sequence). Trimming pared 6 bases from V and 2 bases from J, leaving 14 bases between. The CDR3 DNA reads TGTGCCAGCAGCTCAGGGGCGCTTGGCAATCAGCCCCAGCATTTT. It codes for CASSSGALGNQPQHF.

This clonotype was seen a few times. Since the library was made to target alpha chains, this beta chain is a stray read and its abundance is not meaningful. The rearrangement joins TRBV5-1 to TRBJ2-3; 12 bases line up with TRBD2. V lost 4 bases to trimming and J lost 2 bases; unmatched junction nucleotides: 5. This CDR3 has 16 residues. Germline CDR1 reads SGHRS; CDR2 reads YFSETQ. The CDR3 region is CASSIRTSGNTDTQYF. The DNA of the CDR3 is TGCGCCAGCAGCATCAGGACTAGCGGGAACACAGATACGCAGTATTTT.

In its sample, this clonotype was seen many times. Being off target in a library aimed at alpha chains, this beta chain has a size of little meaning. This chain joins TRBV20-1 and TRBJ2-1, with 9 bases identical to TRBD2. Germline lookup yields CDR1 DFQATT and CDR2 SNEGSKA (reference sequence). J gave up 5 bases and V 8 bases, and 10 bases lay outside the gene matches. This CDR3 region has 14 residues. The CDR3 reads CSTPGTSSNNEQFF. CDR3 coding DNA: TGCAGTACTCCCGGGACTAGCAGCAACAATGAGCAGTTCTTC.

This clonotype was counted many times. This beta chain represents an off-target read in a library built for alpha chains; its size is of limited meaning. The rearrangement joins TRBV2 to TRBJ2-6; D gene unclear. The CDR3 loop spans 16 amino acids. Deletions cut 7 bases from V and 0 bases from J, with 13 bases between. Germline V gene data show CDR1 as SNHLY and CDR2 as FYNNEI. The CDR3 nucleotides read TGTGCCAGCACCGAACAGATATCCTCTGGGGCCAACGTCCTGACTTTC. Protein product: CASTEQISSGANVLTF.

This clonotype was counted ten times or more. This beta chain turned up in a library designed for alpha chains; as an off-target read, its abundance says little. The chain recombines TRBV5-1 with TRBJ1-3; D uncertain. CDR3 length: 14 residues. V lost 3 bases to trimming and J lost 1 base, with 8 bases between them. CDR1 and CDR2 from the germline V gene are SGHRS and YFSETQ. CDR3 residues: CASSWEASGNTIYF. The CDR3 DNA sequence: TGCGCCAGCAGCTGGGAGGCTTCTGGAAACACCATATATTTT.

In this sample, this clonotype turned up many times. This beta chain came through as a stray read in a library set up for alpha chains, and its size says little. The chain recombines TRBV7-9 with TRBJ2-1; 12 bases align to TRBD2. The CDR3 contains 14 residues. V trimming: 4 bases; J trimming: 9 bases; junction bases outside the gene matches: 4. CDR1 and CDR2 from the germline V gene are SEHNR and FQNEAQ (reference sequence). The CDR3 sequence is CASSSTSGSSEQFF. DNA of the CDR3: TGTGCCAGCAGCTCGACTAGCGGGAGCAGTGAGCAGTTCTTC.

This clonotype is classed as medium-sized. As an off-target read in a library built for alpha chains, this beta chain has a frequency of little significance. The CDR3 nucleotides are TGTGCCGGCGGGGGGCGCAGCTATGGCTACACCTTC. Amino acids: CAGGGRSYGYTF. The V gene is TRBV2, the J gene TRBJ1-2, with D possibly being TRBD1 (6 bases). The CDR3 consists of 12 residues. V dropped 11 bases and J dropped 4 bases, with 14 bases sitting between them. The V gene's germline CDR1 is SNHLY and CDR2 FYNNEI.

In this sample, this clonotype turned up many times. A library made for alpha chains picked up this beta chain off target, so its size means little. For the CDR3, the DNA is TGTGCCAGCAGTTACGCTACAGGGGGCGCAGGCCTCACCTTC. Protein sequence: CASSYATGGAGLTF. The chain recombines TRBV6-6 with TRBJ1-2; 9 nucleotides line up with TRBD1. The CDR3 extends over 14 amino acids. With V trimmed by 2 bases and J by 13 bases, 11 bases remained unmatched. The germline CDR1 and CDR2 sequences are MNHNY and SVGAGI (reference sequence).

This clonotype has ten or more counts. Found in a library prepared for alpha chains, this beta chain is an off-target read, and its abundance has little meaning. CDR3 bases: TGTGCCTGGGCGCCTTACCCAGGGGCAGGGCCTCGCACCGGGGAGCTGTTTTTT. It is translated as CAWAPYPGAGPRTGELFF. This rearrangement joins TRBV30 to TRBJ2-2; TRBD1 might be the D (6 bases). V lost 5 bases and J 4 bases, leaving 26 bases between the germline ends. Germline V gene sequence: CDR1 GTSNPN, CDR2 SVGIG (reference sequence). The CDR3 loop spans 18 amino acids.

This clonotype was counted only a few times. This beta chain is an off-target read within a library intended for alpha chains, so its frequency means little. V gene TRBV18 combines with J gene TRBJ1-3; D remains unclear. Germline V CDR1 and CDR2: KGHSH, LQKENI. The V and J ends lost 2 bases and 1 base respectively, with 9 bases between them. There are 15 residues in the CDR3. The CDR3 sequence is CASSPSMESGNTIYF. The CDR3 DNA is TGTGCCAGCTCACCAAGTATGGAATCTGGAAACACCATATATTTT.

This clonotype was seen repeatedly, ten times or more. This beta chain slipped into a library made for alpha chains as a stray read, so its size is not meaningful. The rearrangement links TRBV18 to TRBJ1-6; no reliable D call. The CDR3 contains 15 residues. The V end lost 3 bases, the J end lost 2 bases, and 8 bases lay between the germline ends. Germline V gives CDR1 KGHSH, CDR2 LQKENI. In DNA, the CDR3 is TGTGCCAGCTCACCGGCAGGAGCCTATAATTCACCCCTCCACTTT. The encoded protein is CASSPAGAYNSPLHF.